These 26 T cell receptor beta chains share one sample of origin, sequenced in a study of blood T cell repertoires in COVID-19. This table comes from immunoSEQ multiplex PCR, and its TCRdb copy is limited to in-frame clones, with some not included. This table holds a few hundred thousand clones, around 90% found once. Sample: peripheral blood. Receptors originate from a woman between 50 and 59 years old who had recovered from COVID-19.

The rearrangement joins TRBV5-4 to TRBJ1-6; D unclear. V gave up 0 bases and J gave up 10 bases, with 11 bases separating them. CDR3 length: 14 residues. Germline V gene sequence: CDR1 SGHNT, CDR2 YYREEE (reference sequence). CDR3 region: CASSLAEVGSPLHF. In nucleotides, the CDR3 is TGTGCCAGCAGCTTGGCGGAGGTAGGGTCACCCCTCCACTTT.

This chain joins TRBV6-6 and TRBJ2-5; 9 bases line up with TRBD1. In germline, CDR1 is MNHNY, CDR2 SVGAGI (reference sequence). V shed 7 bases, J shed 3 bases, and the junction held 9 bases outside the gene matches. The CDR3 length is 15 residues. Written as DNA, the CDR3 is TGTGCCAGCATTCATCGGCGACAGGGGGAAGAGACCCAGTACTTC. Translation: CASIHRRQGEETQYF.

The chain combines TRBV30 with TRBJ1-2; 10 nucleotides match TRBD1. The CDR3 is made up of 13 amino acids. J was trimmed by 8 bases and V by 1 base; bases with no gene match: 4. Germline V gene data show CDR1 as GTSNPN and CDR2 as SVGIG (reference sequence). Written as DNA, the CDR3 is TGTGCCTGGAGTGGGGGACAGGGGTGGGGCTACACCTTC. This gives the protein CAWSGGQGWGYTF.

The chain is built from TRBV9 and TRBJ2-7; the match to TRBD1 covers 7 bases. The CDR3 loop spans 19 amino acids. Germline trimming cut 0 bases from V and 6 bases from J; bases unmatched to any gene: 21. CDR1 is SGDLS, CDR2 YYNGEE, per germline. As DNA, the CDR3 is TGTGCCAGCAGCGTAGGTTTAGGTGAGGGGGCCCCTCGTCAGTCCGAGCAGTACTTC. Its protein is CASSVGLGEGAPRQSEQYF.

The CDR3 sequence: CASSVGTRGLLFF. In DNA form, the CDR3 reads TGTGCCAGCAGCGTAGGAACACGAGGTTTGCTGTTTTTT. The chain combines TRBV9 with TRBJ2-2; the D is unclear. The ends were cut back, 0 bases at V and 13 bases at J, with 13 bases in the middle. This CDR3 is built from 13 residues. The V gene's germline CDR1 is SGDLS and CDR2 YYNGEE.

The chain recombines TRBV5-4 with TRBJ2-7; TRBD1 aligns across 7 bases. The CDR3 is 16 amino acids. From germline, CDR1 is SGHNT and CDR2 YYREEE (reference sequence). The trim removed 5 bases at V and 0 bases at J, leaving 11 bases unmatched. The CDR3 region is CASSRGLRSTSYEQYF. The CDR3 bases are TGTGCCAGCAGTAGGGGGCTGAGGAGCACCTCCTACGAGCAGTACTTC.

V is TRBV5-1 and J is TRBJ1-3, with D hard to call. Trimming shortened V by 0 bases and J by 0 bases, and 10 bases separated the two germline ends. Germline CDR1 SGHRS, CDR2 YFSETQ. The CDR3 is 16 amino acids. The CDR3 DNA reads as TGCGCCAGCAGCTTGGCTGGCTGGAGCTCTGGAAACACCATATATTTT. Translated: CASSLAGWSSGNTIYF.

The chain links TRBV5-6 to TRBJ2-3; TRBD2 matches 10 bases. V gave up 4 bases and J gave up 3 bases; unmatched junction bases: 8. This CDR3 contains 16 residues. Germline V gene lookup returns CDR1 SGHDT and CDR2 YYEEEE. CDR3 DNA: TGTGCCAGCAGCCTCGGGATAGCGGGAGGTACAGATACGCAGTATTTT. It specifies CASSLGIAGGTDTQYF.

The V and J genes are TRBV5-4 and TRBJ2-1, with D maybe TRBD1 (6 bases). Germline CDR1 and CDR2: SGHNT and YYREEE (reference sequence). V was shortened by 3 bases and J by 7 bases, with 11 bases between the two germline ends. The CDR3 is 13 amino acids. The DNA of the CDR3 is TGTGCCAGCAGCTCAAAAAGGGGGAATGAGCAGTTCTTC. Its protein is CASSSKRGNEQFF.

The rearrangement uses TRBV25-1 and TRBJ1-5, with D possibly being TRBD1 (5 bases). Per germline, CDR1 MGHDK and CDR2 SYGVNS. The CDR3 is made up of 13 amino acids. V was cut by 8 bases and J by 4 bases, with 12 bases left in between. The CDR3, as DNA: TGTGCCAGCGGGGGGGGTCCGAATCAGCCCCAGCATTTT. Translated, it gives CASGGGPNQPQHF.

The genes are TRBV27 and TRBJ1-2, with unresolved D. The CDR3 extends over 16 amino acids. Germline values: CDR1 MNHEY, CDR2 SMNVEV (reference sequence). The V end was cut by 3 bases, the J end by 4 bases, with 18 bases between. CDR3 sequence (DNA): TGTGCCAGCAGTTTGGGCCCCTCATGGGAGGGCTATGGCTACACCTTC. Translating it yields CASSLGPSWEGYGYTF.

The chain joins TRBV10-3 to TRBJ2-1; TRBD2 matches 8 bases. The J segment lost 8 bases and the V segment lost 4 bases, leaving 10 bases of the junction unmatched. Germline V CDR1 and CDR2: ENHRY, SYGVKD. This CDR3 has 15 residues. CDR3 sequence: CAISGSGLGVHEQFF. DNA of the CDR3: TGTGCCATCAGTGGCTCGGGACTAGGTGTCCATGAGCAGTTCTTC.

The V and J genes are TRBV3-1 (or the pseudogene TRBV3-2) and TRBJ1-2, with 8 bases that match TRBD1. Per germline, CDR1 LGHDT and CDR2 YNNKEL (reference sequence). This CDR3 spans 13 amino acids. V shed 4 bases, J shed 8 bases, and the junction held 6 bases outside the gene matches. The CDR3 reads CASSPQQGEGYTF. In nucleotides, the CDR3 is TGTGCCAGCAGCCCCCAACAGGGGGAAGGCTACACCTTC.

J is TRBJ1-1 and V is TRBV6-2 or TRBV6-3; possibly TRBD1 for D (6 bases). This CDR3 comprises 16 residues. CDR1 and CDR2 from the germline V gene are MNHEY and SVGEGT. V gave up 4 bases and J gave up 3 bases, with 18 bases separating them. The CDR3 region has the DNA TGTGCCAGCAGTTTCGCTGGGGGCGGACGGGACACTGAAGCTTTCTTT. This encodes CASSFAGGGRDTEAFF.

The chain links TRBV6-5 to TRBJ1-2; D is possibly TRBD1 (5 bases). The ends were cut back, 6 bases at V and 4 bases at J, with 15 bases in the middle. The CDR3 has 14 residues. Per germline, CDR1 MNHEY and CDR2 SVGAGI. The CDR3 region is CASRSRGGSYGYTF. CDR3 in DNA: TGTGCCAGCAGGTCCCGTGGGGGGTCCTATGGCTACACCTTC.

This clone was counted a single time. This CDR3 reads CASSFSGEGRDTQYF. As DNA, the CDR3 is TGTGCCAGCAGCTTCTCGGGGGAGGGCCGGGATACGCAGTATTTT. The rearrangement links TRBV7-9 to TRBJ2-3; the match to TRBD2 covers 7 bases. V shed 3 bases and J 6 bases; nucleotides not matched to a gene: 9. The germline V gene has CDR1 SEHNR and CDR2 FQNEAQ (reference sequence). This CDR3 is built from 15 residues.

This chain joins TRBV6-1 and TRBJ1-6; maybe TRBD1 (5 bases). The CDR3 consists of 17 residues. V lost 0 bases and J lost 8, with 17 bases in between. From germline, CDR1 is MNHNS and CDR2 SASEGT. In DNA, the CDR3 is TGTGCCAGCAGTGAAGCGCTTCTGAAGGGGATACATTCACCCCTCCACTTT. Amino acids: CASSEALLKGIHSPLHF.

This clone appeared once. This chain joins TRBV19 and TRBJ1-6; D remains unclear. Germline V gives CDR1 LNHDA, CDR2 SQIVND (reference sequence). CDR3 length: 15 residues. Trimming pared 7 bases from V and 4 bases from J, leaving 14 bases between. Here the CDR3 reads CASTPRQTYNSPLHF. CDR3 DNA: TGTGCCAGTACCCCCCGGCAGACTTATAATTCACCCCTCCACTTT.

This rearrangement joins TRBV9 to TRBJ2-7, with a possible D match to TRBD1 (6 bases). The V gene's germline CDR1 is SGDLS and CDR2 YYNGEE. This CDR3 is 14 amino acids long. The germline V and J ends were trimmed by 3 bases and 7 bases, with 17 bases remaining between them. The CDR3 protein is CASSAHQGRVEQYF. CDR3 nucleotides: TGTGCCAGCAGCGCTCATCAGGGGCGCGTGGAGCAGTACTTC.

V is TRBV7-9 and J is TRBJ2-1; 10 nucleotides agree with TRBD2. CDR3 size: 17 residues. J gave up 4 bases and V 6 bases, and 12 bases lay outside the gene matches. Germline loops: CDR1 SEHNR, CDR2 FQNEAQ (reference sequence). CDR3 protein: CASSPTSGLARYNEQFF. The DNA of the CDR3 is TGTGCCAGCAGTCCGACATCGGGACTAGCGAGATACAATGAGCAGTTCTTC.

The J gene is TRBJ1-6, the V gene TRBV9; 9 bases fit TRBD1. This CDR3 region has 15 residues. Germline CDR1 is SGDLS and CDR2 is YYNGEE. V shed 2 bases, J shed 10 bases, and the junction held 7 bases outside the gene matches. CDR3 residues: CASSVTGGGGSPLHF. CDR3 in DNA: TGTGCCAGCAGCGTTACAGGGGGCGGTGGGTCACCCCTCCACTTT.

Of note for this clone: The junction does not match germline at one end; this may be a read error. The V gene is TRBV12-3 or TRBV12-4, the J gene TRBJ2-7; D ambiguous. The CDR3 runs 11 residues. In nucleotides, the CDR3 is TGTGCCAGCAGTTTAGGCCTAGAGCCGTACTTC. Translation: CASSLGLEPYF.

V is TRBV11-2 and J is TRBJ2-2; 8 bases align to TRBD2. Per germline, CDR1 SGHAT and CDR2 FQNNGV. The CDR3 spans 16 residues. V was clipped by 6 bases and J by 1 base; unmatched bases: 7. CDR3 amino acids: CASSPTSARNTGELFF. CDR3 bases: TGTGCCAGCAGTCCGACTAGCGCTAGGAACACCGGGGAGCTGTTTTTT.

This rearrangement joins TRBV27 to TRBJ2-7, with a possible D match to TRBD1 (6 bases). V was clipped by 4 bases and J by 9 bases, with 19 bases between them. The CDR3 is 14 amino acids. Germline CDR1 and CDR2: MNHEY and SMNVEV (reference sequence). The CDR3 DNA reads TGTGCCAGCAGTTCCAAAACCGACAGGAGAAGGCAGTACTTC. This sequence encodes CASSSKTDRRRQYF.

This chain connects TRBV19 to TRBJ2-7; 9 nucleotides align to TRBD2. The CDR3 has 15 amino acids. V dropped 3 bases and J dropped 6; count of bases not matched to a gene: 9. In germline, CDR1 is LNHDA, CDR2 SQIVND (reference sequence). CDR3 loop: CASSMQLAGVIEQYF. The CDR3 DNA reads TGTGCCAGTAGTATGCAATTAGCGGGAGTAATCGAGCAGTACTTC. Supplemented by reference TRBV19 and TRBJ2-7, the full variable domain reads DGGITQSPKYLFRKEGQNVTLSCEQNLNHDAMYWYRQDPGQGLRLIYYSQIVNDFQKGDIAEGYSVSREKKESFPLTVTSAQKNPTAFYLCASSMQLAGVIEQYFGPGTRLTVT.

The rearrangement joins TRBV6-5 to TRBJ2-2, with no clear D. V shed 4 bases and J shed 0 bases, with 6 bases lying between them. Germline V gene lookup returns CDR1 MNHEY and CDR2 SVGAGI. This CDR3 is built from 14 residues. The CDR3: CASSSQTNTGELFF. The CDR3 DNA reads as TGTGCCAGCAGTTCACAGACGAACACCGGGGAGCTGTTTTTT.